These 8 T cell receptor beta chains share one sample of origin, sequenced in a study of T cells in Graves' hyperthyroidism and ophthalmopathy. RNA transcripts were the template for amplifying TCR beta CDR3 regions. TCR CDR3 regions were first amplified by RT-PCR with HTBI primers. Each CDR3 protein gets one entry after TCRdb re-called the multiplex PCR reads with MiXCR. Counted here are about 400,000 distinct CDR3 sequences, roughly 15% occurring once; the ten biggest clones make up about 13%. The sequenced material came from blood. Receptor source: a man between 18 and 35 years old with Graves' ophthalmopathy.

In this sample, this clonotype turned up many times. The rearrangement links TRBV28 to TRBJ2-5; 8 positions agree with TRBD1. V trimming: 5 bases; J trimming: 9 bases; junction bases outside the gene matches: 14. This CDR3 is built from 15 residues. Germline V CDR1 and CDR2: MDHEN, SYDVKM. The CDR3 region is CASSPRQRATGAQYF. CDR3 coding DNA: TGTGCCAGCAGTCCCCGGCAGAGGGCGACAGGGGCCCAGTACTTC.

On this clonotype itself: A much larger clone differs from this one at a single base, so this may be a read error. CDR3 DNA: TGTGCCAGCAGCGTAGACAGTTACGGCCTCAATGAGCAGTTCTTC. Translation gives CASSVDSYGLNEQFF. This chain connects TRBV9 to TRBJ2-1; D uncertain. There are 15 residues in the CDR3. V was trimmed by 0 bases and J by 6 bases, leaving 13 bases between them. The germline V gene encodes CDR1 SGDLS and CDR2 YYNGEE. Using reference TRBV9 and TRBJ2-1 for the parts outside the CDR3, the full variable domain is DSGVTQTPKHLITATGQRVTLRCSPRSGDLSVYWYQQSLDQGLQFLIQYYNGEERAKGNILERFSAQQFPDLHSELNLSSLELGDSALYFCASSVDSYGLNEQFFGPGTRLTVL.

This clonotype was recorded many times. CDR3 DNA sequence: TGTGCCAGCAGCCAAGATTCCGGGACTAGTTTTGGCGAGCAGTACTTC. This sequence encodes CASSQDSGTSFGEQYF. This rearrangement joins TRBV3-1 to TRBJ2-7; 8 positions match TRBD2. The CDR3 runs 16 residues. V shed 0 bases, J shed 6 bases, and the junction held 10 bases outside the gene matches. Germline V CDR1 and CDR2: LGHDT, YNNKEL (reference sequence).

This clonotype was seen repeatedly, ten times or more. The V call is TRBV7-9, the J call TRBJ2-1, with TRBD1 identical over 11 bases. CDR1 and CDR2 (germline): SEHNR, FQNEAQ (reference sequence). CDR3 size: 15 residues. V trimming: 3 bases; J trimming: 5 bases; junction bases outside the gene matches: 3. The CDR3 reads CASSLGQGEHNEQFF. The CDR3 DNA sequence: TGTGCCAGCAGCTTGGGACAGGGGGAACACAATGAGCAGTTCTTC. Complete variable domain (other parts from reference TRBV7-9 and TRBJ2-1): DTGVSQNPRHKITKRGQNVTFRCDPISEHNRLYWYRQTLGQGPEFLTYFQNEAQLEKSRLLSDRFSAERPKGSFSTLEIQRTEQGDSAMYLCASSLGQGEHNEQFFGPGTRLTVL.

This clonotype occurred many times. The chain has TRBV7-2 and TRBJ1-1, with D possibly matching TRBD1 (5 bases). The V end lost 5 bases, the J end lost 4 bases, and 14 bases lay between the germline ends. This CDR3 is 14 amino acids long. Germline V CDR1 and CDR2: SGHTA, FQGNSA. CDR3 region: CASSQEVGGTEAFF. The CDR3 bases are TGTGCCAGCAGCCAAGAGGTGGGGGGCACTGAAGCTTTCTTT.

The chain combines TRBV18 with TRBJ1-1; D not resolved. Deletions cut 3 bases from V and 8 bases from J, with 13 bases between. The CDR3 consists of 13 residues. Germline CDR1 and CDR2: KGHSH and LQKENI. The CDR3 DNA reads TGTGCCAGCTCACCTGTCGGGATTCTAGAAGCTTTCTTT. Protein sequence: CASSPVGILEAFF.

This chain links TRBV28 with TRBJ2-2; 12 nucleotides agree with TRBD1. Trimming removed 6 bases from V and 3 bases from J; junction bases left unmatched: 8. Germline lookup yields CDR1 MDHEN and CDR2 SYDVKM. The CDR3 is made up of 17 amino acids. DNA for the CDR3: TGTGCCAGCAGACCAAGGGGACAGGGGGCCTACACCGGGGAGCTGTTTTTT. It yields the protein CASRPRGQGAYTGELFF. The whole variable domain, filled in from reference TRBV28 and TRBJ2-2, reads DVKVTQSSRYLVKRTGEKVFLECVQDMDHENMFWYRQDPGLGLRLIYFSYDVKMKEKGDIPEGYSVSREKKERFSLILESASTNQTSMYLCASRPRGQGAYTGELFFGEGSRLTVL.

There are many counts of this clonotype. The J gene is TRBJ1-5, the V gene TRBV20-1; 7 bases line up with TRBD1. This CDR3 has 13 amino acids. Germline V gives CDR1 DFQATT, CDR2 SNEGSKA (reference sequence). The junction had 5 bases not matched to a gene; V was cut back by 4 bases and J by 5 bases. The CDR3 nucleotides read TGCAGTGCTATGGACAGGAATCATCAGCCCCAGCATTTT. Protein product: CSAMDRNHQPQHF.